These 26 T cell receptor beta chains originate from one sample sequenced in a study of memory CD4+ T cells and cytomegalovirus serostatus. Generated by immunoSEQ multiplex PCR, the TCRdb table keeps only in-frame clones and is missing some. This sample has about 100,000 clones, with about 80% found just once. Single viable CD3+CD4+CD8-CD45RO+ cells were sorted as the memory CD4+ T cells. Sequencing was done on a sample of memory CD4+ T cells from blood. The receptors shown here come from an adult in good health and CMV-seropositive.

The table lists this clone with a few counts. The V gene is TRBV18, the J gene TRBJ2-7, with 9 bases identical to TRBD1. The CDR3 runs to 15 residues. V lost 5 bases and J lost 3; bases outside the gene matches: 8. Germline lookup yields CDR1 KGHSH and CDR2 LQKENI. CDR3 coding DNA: TGTGCCAGCTCAGTGGGACAGGGTGATGGCTACGAGCAGTACTTC. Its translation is CASSVGQGDGYEQYF.

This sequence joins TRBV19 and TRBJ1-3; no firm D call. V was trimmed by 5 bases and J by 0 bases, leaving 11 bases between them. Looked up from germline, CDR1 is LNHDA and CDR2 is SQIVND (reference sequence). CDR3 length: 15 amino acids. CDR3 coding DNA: TGTGCCAGTAGTCCGTGGACGGGCTCTGGAAACACCATATATTTT. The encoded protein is CASSPWTGSGNTIYF.

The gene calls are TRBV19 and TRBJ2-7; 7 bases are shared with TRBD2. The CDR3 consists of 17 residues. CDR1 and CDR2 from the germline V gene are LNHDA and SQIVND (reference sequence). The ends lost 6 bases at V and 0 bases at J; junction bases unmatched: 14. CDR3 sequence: CASSPMGGFGISYEQYF. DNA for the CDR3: TGTGCCAGTAGCCCAATGGGAGGGTTCGGAATCTCCTACGAGCAGTACTTC.

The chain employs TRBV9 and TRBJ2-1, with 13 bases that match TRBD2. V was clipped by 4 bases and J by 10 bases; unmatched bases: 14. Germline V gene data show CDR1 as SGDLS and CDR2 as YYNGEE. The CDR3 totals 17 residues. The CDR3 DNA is TGTGCCAGCAGCTCAAGAGGGGGACTAGCGGGACTAGGAGAGCAGTTCTTC. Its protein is CASSSRGGLAGLGEQFF.

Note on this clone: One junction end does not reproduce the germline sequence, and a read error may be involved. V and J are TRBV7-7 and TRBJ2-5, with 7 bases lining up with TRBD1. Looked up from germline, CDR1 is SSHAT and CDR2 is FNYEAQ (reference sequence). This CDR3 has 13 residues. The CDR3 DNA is TGTGCTAGCAGCCTACAGGGGTCAGAGACCCAGTACTTC. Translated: CASSLQGSETQYF. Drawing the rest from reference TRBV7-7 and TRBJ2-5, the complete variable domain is GAGVSQSPRYKVTKRGQDVTLRCDPISSHATLYWYQQALGQGPEFLTYFNYEAQPDKSGLPSDRFSAERPEGSISTLTIQRTEQRDSAMYRCASSLQGSETQYFGPGTRLLVL.

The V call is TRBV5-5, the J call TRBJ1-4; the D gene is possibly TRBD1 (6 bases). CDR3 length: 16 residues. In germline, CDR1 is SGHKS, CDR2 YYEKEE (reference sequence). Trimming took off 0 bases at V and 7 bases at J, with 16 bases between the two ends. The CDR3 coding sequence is TGTGCCAGCAGCTTGGTCGGGGGCCTGCTGGGTGAAAAACTGTTTTTT. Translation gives CASSLVGGLLGEKLFF. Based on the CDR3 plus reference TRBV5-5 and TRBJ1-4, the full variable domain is DAGVTQSPTHLIKTRGQQVTLRCSPISGHKSVSWYQQVLGQGPQFIFQYYEKEERGRGNFPDRFSARQFPNYSSELNVNALLLGDSALYLCASSLVGGLLGEKLFFGSGTQLSVL.

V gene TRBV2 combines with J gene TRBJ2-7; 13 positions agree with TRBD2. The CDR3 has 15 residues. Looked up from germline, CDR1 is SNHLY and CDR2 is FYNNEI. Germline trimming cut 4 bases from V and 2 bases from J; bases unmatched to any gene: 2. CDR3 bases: TGTGCCAGCAGTGGCGGGACTAGCGGGGCCTACGAGCAGTACTTC. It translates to CASSGGTSGAYEQYF.

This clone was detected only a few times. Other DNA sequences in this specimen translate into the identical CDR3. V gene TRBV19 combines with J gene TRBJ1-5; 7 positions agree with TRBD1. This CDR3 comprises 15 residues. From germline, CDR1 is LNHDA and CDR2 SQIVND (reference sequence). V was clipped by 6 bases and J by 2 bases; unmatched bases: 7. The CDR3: CASRGGQGGNQPQHF. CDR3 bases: TGTGCCAGTAGAGGGGGTCAGGGGGGCAATCAGCCCCAGCATTTT.

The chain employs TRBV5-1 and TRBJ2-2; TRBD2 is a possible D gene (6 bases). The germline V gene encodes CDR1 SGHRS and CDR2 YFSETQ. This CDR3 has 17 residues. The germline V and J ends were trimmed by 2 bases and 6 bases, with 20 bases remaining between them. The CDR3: CASSLASGPRGAGELFF. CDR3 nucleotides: TGCGCCAGCAGCTTAGCAAGCGGGCCGCGTGGGGCCGGGGAGCTGTTTTTT.

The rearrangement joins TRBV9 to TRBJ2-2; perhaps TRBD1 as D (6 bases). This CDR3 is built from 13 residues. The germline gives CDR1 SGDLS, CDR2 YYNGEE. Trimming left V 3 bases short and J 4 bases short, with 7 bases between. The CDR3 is CASSGTVTGELFF. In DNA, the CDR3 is TGTGCCAGCAGCGGGACAGTCACCGGGGAGCTGTTTTTT. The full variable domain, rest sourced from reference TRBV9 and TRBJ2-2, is DSGVTQTPKHLITATGQRVTLRCSPRSGDLSVYWYQQSLDQGLQFLIQYYNGEERAKGNILERFSAQQFPDLHSELNLSSLELGDSALYFCASSGTVTGELFFGEGSRLTVL.

This chain's CDR3 is CASRPDAGSDTQYF. The DNA of the CDR3 is TGCGCCAGCAGACCAGATGCCGGGTCAGATACGCAGTATTTT. The rearrangement uses TRBV5-1 and TRBJ2-3; D unclear. Germline V gene data show CDR1 as SGHRS and CDR2 as YFSETQ. This CDR3 spans 14 amino acids. The ends were cut back, 5 bases at V and 4 bases at J, with 14 bases in the middle.

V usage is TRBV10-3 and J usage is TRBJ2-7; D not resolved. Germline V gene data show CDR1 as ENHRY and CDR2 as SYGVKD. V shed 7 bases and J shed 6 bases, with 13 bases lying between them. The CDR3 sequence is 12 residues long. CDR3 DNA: TGTGCCATCATGAACAGCCCCGGCGAGCAGTACTTC. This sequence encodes CAIMNSPGEQYF.

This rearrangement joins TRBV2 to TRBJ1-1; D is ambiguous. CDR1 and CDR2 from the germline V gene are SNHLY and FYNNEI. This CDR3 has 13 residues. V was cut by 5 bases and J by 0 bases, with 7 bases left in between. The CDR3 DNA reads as TGTGCCAGCAGTCCCAGCATGAACACTGAAGCTTTCTTT. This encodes CASSPSMNTEAFF.

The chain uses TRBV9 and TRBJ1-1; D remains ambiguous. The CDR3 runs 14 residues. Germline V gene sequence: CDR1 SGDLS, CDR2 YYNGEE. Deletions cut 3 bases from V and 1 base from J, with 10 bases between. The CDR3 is CASSGGVANTEAFF. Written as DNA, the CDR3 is TGTGCCAGCAGCGGCGGGGTAGCGAACACTGAAGCTTTCTTT.

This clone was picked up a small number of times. DNA for the CDR3: TGTGCCAGTAGTCCCCGGACAGGGGTCACAGATACGCAGTATTTT. Its protein is CASSPRTGVTDTQYF. The gene calls are TRBV19 and TRBJ2-3, with 9 bases fitting TRBD1. Germline CDR1 LNHDA, CDR2 SQIVND (reference sequence). The V gene end was trimmed by 5 bases and the J gene end by 2 bases; junction bases not matched to a gene: 5. The CDR3 contains 15 residues. Based on the CDR3 plus reference TRBV19 and TRBJ2-3, the full variable domain is DGGITQSPKYLFRKEGQNVTLSCEQNLNHDAMYWYRQDPGQGLRLIYYSQIVNDFQKGDIAEGYSVSREKKESFPLTVTSAQKNPTAFYLCASSPRTGVTDTQYFGPGTRLTVL.

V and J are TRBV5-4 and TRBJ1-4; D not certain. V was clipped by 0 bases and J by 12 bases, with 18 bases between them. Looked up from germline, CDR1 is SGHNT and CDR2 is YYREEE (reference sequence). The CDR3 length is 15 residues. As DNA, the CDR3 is TGTGCCAGCAGCTTGGCCGGTGGACGGACGAAAGAACTGTTTTTT. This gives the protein CASSLAGGRTKELFF.

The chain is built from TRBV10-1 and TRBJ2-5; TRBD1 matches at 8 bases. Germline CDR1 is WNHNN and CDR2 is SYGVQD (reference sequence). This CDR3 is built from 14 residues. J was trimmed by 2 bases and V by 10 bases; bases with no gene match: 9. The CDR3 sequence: CATPDRGQQETQYF. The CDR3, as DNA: TGCGCCACCCCCGACAGGGGCCAACAAGAGACCCAGTACTTC.

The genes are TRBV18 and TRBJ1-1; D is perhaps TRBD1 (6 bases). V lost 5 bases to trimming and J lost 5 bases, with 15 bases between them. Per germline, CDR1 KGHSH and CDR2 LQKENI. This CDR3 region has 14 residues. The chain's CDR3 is CASSSQGGRTEAFF. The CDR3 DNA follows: TGTGCCAGCTCATCACAGGGTGGTAGGACTGAAGCTTTCTTT.

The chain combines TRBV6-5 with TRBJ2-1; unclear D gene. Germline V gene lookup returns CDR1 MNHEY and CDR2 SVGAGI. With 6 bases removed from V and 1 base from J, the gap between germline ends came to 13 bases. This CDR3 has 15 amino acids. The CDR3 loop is CASSRAPGSYNEQFF. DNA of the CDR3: TGTGCCAGCAGCCGCGCCCCGGGTTCCTACAATGAGCAGTTCTTC.

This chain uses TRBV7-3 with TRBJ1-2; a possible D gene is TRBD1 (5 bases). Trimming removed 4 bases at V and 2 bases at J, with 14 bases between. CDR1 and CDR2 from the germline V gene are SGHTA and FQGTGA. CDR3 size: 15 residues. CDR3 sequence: CASSSSGTVNYGYTF. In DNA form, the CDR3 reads TGTGCCAGCAGCTCTTCCGGGACGGTAAACTATGGCTACACCTTC.

CDR3 bases: TGTGCCAGTAGTGTAGGCGGGCGTCACACCGGGGAGCTGTTTTTT. As protein: CASSVGGRHTGELFF. The chain carries TRBV19 and TRBJ2-2; possible D gene TRBD2, 5 bases. Germline V gene data show CDR1 as LNHDA and CDR2 as SQIVND (reference sequence). CDR3 length equals 15 residues. Trimming shortened V by 5 bases and J by 3 bases, and 13 bases separated the two germline ends. The variable domain in full, with the rest retrieved from reference TRBV19 and TRBJ2-2, is DGGITQSPKYLFRKEGQNVTLSCEQNLNHDAMYWYRQDPGQGLRLIYYSQIVNDFQKGDIAEGYSVSREKKESFPLTVTSAQKNPTAFYLCASSVGGRHTGELFFGEGSRLTVL.

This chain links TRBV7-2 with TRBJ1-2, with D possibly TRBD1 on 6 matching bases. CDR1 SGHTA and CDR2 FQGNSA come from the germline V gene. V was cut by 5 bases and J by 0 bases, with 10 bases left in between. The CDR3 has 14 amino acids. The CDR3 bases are TGTGCCAGCAGCCGCGGGGGGCCTAACTATGGCTACACCTTC. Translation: CASSRGGPNYGYTF.

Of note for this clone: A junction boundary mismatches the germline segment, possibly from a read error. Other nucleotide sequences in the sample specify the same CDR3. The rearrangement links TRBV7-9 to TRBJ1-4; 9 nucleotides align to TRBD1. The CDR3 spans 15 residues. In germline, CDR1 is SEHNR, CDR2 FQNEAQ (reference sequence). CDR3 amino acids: CASSLGADRGEKLFF. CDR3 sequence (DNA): TGTGCCAGCAGCTTAGGCGCGGACAGGGGCGAAAAATTGTTTTTT.

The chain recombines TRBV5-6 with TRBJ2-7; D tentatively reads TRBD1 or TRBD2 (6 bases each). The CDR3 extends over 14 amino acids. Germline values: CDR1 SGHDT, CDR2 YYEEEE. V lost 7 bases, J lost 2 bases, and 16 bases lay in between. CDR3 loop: CASWGRGEAYEQYF. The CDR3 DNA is TGTGCCAGCTGGGGGCGCGGGGAGGCCTACGAGCAGTACTTC.

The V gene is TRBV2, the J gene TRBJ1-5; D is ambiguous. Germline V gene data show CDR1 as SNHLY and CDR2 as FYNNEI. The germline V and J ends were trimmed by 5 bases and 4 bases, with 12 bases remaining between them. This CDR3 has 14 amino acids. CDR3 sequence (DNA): TGTGCCAGCAGTTCCCAGGTTACGAATCAGCCCCAGCATTTT. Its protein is CASSSQVTNQPQHF.

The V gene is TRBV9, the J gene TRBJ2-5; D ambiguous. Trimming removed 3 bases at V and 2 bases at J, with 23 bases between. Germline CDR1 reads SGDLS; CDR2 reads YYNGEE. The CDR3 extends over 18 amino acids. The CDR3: CASSGGPASVRIQETQYF. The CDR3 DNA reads TGTGCCAGCAGCGGCGGCCCCGCATCTGTTCGAATTCAAGAGACCCAGTACTTC.